The T cell receptor beta chain under discussion was sequenced for a study of T cell changes during pregnancy in multiple sclerosis. Trimming took off 0 bases at V and 9 bases at J, with 15 bases between the two ends. The CDR3 extends over 15 amino acids. Germline V lookup: CDR1 SGHTA, CDR2 FQGNSA. Profiled with immunoSEQ multiplex PCR; TCRdb holds only in-frame clones, not every one. The sample records some 60,000 clones, around 90% being singletons. The chain carries TRBV7-2 and TRBJ1-5; maybe TRBD1 (6 bases). The sequencing here drew on peripheral blood, taken before pregnancy. This TCR was sampled from a female donor with multiple sclerosis, enrolled in a pregnancy study. CDR3 bases: TGTGCCAGCAGCTTAGCGGGGGCCAACCCTAGGCCCCAGCATTTT. It specifies CASSLAGANPRPQHF.